This TCR beta chain originates from a study of blood T cell repertoires in COVID-19. Study-level background: Acute and convalescent COVID-19 specimens originated in the United States, Italy and Spain. T cells, B-cell-depleted T cells, or PBMCs supplied cDNA or gDNA.

Original data processing: Reference gene primer amplification gave estimated nucleated cell counts. Sequenced by immunoSEQ multiplex PCR; TCRdb stores in-frame clones only, minus some. V, J and clone size reflect that table, while D and trimming were determined from the DNA. Counted here are approximately 350,000 clones, under 95% occurring once; the ten biggest clones make up around 3.3%. V was clipped by 3 bases and J by 3 bases; unmatched bases: 10. The CDR3 extends over 17 amino acids. CDR1 is SGHDN and CDR2 is FVKESK in the germline V gene. Source material: peripheral blood. V and J are TRBV14 and TRBJ2-2, with 7 nucleotides matching TRBD1. The TCR comes from a woman aged 18-29 years who had recovered from COVID-19. In DNA, the CDR3 is TGTGCCAGCAGCCAGAACAGGGGCGCCAGTCACACCGGGGAGCTGTTTTTT. Its translation: CASSQNRGASHTGELFF.